This TCR beta chain was captured by sequencing in a study of cytomegalovirus exposure and HLA in healthy donors. V shed 3 bases, J shed 8 bases, and the junction held 4 bases outside the gene matches. Germline V CDR1 and CDR2: MNHNY, SVGAGI (reference sequence). The CDR3 loop spans 13 amino acids. Researchers ran the PCR with 60 Vbeta and 13 Jbeta primers. Measured with immunoSEQ multiplex PCR; TCRdb has only the in-frame clones, and not every one. The sample shows tens of thousands of clones, less than 85% of them seen only once. The V gene is TRBV6-6, the J gene TRBJ1-2; TRBD1 aligns across 9 bases. This clonotype originated in a woman aged 45-65 years in good health and CMV-seronegative. Specimen: PBMCs. The CDR3 sequence: CASSYRDRDGYTF. The CDR3 nucleotides read TGTGCCAGCAGTTATCGGGACAGGGACGGCTACACCTTC.